The 5 T cell receptor beta chains given below trace back to one sample, sequenced in a study of shared clonotypes between healthy human individuals. Method: immunoSEQ multiplex PCR; TCRdb's copy keeps in-frame clones and lacks some. The table shows over 2 million clones, with approximately 95% occurring only once. Terminally differentiated effector memory CD45RA+ cells were left out of the naive CD8 fraction, which was CD45RO-negative and positively selected for CCR7. The sample taken for sequencing was naive CD8+ T cells sorted from blood. The receptors come from a man aged 18-30 years in good health.

J is TRBJ2-3 and V is TRBV7-9; 10 nucleotides agree with TRBD2. The V gene end was trimmed by 4 bases and the J gene end by 4 bases; junction bases not matched to a gene: 11. The CDR3 runs 17 residues. CDR1 is SEHNR and CDR2 is FQNEAQ in the germline V gene (reference sequence). CDR3 residues: CASSYWTSGVPPDTQYF. DNA of the CDR3: TGTGCCAGCAGCTACTGGACTAGCGGAGTCCCCCCAGATACGCAGTATTTT.

The chain carries TRBV6-5 and TRBJ1-5; possibly TRBD1 for D (6 bases). V was shortened by 7 bases and J by 9 bases, with 22 bases between the two germline ends. This CDR3 region has 15 residues. Germline lookup yields CDR1 MNHEY and CDR2 SVGAGI. The CDR3 DNA reads TGTGCCAGCACCCCCGCTGGGGAGGGGGATGCGCCCCAGCATTTT. Translation gives CASTPAGEGDAPQHF.

V is TRBV27 and J is TRBJ1-2; 9 bases map to TRBD1. Per germline, CDR1 MNHEY and CDR2 SMNVEV (reference sequence). J gave up 8 bases and V 5 bases, and 12 bases lay outside the gene matches. This CDR3 spans 15 amino acids. DNA for the CDR3: TGTGCCAGCAGTGGGGGGACAGGGAGGAGGCAGGGCTACACCTTC. Translating it yields CASSGGTGRRQGYTF.

The count of this clone is one. The chain carries TRBV11-2 and TRBJ2-7; TRBD1 is a possible D gene (5 bases). V was pared by 5 bases and J by 3 bases, with 11 bases between. The CDR3 length is 13 residues. The germline V gene has CDR1 SGHAT and CDR2 FQNNGV. As DNA, the CDR3 is TGTGCCAGCAGCCCCGACAGATACTACGAGCAGTACTTC. It translates to CASSPDRYYEQYF.

This rearrangement joins TRBV7-3 to TRBJ1-3, with 10 bases identical to TRBD1. The germline CDR1 and CDR2 sequences are SGHTA and FQGTGA. The J segment lost 3 bases and the V segment lost 5 bases, leaving 7 bases of the junction unmatched. The CDR3 extends over 16 amino acids. DNA of the CDR3: TGTGCCAGCAGCACCCCCGACAGGGGGCTTGGAAACACCATATATTTT. This gives the protein CASSTPDRGLGNTIYF.